This T cell receptor beta chain is drawn from a study of cytomegalovirus exposure and HLA in healthy donors. V was clipped by 3 bases and J by 6 bases, with 9 bases between them. The CDR3 is made up of 12 amino acids. Looked up from germline, CDR1 is MDHEN and CDR2 is SYDVKM. This clone was observed a few times. Its antigen remains unknown. It was with 60 Vbeta and 13 Jbeta primers that the PCR ran. Some clones are missing from TCRdb's copy, which holds only in-frame ones; the method was immunoSEQ multiplex PCR. Of about 94,000 clones listed, less than 10% are singletons. Study observations and caveats: Most TCR sequences were rare, but some public TCRs occurred in many donors.

The sequence derives from a man aged 45 to 65 in good health and CMV-seronegative. Sequencing used PBMCs. The rearrangement joins TRBV28 to TRBJ2-7; D ambiguous. This CDR3 reads CASSFSVFEQYF. The DNA of the CDR3 is TGTGCCAGCAGTTTTTCGGTATTCGAGCAGTACTTC.